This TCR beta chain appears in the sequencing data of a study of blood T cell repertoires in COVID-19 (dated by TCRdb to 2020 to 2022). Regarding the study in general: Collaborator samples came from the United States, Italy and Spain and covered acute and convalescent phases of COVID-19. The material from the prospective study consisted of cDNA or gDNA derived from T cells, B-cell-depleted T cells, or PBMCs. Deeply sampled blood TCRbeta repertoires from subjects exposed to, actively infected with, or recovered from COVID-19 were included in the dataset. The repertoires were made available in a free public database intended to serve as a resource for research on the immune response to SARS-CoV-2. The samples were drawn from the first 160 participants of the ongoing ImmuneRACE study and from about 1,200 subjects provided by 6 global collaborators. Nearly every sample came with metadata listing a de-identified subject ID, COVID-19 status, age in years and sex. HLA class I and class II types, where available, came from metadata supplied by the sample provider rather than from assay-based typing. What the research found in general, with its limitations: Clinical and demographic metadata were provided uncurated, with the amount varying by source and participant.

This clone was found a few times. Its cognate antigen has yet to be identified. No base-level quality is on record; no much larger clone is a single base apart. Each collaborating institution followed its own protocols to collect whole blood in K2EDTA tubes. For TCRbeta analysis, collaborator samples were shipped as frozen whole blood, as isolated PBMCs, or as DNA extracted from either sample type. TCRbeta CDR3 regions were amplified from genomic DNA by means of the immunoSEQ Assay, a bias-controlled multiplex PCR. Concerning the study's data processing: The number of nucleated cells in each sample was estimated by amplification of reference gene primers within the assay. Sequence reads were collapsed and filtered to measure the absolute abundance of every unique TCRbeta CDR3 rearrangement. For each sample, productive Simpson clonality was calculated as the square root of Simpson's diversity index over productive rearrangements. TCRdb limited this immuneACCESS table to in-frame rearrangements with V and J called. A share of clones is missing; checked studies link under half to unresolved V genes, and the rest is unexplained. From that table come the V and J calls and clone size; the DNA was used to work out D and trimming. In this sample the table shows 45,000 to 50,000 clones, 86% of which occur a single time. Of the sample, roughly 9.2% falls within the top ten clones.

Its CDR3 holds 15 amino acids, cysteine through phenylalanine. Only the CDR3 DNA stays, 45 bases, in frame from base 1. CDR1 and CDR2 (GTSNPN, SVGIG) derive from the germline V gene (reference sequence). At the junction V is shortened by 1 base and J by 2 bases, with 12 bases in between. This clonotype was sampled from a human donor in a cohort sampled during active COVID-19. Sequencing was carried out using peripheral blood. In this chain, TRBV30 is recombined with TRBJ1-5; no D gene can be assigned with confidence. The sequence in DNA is TGTGCCTGGAGTGGACCCTTGACTGGCAATCAGCCCCAGCATTTT. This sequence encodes CAWSGPLTGNQPQHF.